This entry describes one T cell receptor (beta chain). The antigen is undetermined. Sequencing was performed with immunoSEQ multiplex PCR; in TCRdb, only in-frame clones are kept and a portion is missing. The sample has 85,000 to 100,000 clones, approximately 70% seen once; the top ten hold about 50%. The CDR3 runs to 12 residues. V was pared by 6 bases and J by 3 bases, with 10 bases between. CDR1 SQVTM and CDR2 ANQGSEA come from the germline V gene. The data stem from a study of shared clonotypes between healthy human individuals. Study-level findings and limits: In having few donors, the study represented limited genetic and exposure-history diversity.

This receptor was taken from a man aged 25-45 years in good health. The V call is TRBV29-1, the J call TRBJ2-3; D is undetermined. The sequenced sample consisted of memory CD8+ T cells sorted from blood. The subset here: CD45RO+ cells pooled with CCR7-negative TemRA cells. CDR3 region: CSVHLQTDTQYF. The CDR3 nucleotides read TGCAGCGTGCATCTCCAAACAGATACGCAGTATTTT.